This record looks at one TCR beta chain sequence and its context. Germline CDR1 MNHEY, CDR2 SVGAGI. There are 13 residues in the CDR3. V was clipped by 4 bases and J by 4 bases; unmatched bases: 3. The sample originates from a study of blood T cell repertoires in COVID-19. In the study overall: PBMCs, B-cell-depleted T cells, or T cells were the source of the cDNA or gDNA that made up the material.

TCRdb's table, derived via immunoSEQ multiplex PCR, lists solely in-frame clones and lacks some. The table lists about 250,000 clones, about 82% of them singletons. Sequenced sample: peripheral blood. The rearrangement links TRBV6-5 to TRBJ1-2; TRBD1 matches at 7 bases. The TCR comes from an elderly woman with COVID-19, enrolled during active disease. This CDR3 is CASSLDRTYGYTF. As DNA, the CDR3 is TGTGCCAGCAGTTTGGACAGGACCTATGGCTACACCTTC.